This T cell receptor beta chain emerged from a study of OX40 agonist ivuxolimab in advanced cancers. The wider study: Those enrolled were 70% to 85% male, with a mean age of around 55 years and ages from roughly 20 to 90.

CDR3 size: 14 residues. Per the germline V gene, CDR1 is SGHTA and CDR2 is FQGTGA. V dropped 5 bases and J dropped 6 bases, with 13 bases sitting between them. Produced via immunoSEQ multiplex PCR; TCRdb's table is partial and in-frame only. This sample has 53,000 or so clones; around 84% occur once, and the top ten carry less than 15%. Here the sequenced sample was CD4+ or CD8+ T cells sorted from blood, taken in a trial of the OX40 agonist ivuxolimab. The chain combines TRBV7-3 with TRBJ2-2, with D perhaps TRBD2 (7 bases). The clonotype comes from an adult with an advanced solid tumor such as melanoma, head and neck, liver or kidney cancer. This CDR3 is CASSHGGPAGELFF. As DNA, the CDR3 is TGTGCCAGCAGCCACGGGGGGCCGGCCGGGGAGCTGTTTTTT.